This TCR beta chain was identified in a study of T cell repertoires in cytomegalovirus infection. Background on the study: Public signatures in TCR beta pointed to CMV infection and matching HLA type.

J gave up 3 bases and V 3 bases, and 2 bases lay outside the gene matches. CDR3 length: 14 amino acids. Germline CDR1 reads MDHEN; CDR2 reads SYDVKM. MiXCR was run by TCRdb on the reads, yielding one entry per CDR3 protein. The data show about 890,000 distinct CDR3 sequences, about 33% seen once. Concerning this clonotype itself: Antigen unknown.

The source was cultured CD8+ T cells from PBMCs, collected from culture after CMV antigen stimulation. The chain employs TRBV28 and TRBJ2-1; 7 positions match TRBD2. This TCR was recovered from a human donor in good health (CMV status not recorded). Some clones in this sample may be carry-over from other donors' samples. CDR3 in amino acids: CASSFRDYYNEQFF. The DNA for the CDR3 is TGTGCCAGCAGTTTCCGGGACTACTACAATGAGCAGTTCTTC.